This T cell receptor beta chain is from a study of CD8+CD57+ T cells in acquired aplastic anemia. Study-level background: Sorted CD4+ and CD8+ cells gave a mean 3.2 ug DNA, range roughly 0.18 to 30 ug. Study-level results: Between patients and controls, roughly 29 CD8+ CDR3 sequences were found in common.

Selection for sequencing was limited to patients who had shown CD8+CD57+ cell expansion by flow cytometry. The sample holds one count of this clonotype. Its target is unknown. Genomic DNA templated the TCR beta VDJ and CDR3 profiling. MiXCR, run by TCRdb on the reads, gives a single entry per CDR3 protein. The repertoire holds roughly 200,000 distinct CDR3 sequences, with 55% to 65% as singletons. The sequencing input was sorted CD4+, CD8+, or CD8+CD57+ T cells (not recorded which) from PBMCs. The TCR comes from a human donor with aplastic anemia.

The chain's CDR3 is CASRPTTGGAAPLHF. DNA for the CDR3: TGTGCCAGCAGACCCACAACAGGGGGCGCGGCACCCCTCCACTTT. The rearrangement links TRBV12-3 or TRBV12-4 to TRBJ1-6; the match to TRBD1 covers 9 bases. The CDR3 is 15 amino acids. Losses at the gene ends were 6 bases for V and 11 bases for J; bases not matched to a gene: 11.